A single sample gave rise to the 13 T cell receptor beta chains below, sequenced in a study of T cell responses to AZD1222 COVID-19 vaccine. Here immunoSEQ multiplex PCR was the method, and the copy in TCRdb shows in-frame clones only, minus some. The sample lists over 120,000 clones, 92% occurring once. This specimen consisted of peripheral blood, obtained 28 days after the second AZD1222 dose. These TCRs come from an adult who received the AZD1222 COVID-19 vaccine.

The CDR3, as DNA: TGTGCCAGCAGCTTCTCAGACATGAACACTGAAGCTTTCTTT. This sequence encodes CASSFSDMNTEAFF. This chain connects TRBV7-2 to TRBJ1-1; D is uncertain. Trimming removed 3 bases at V and 0 bases at J, with 8 bases between. Germline V gene lookup returns CDR1 SGHTA and CDR2 FQGNSA. The CDR3 has 14 residues.

This chain joins TRBV21-1 and TRBJ1-5. TRBV21-1 is a listed pseudogene. CDR3 length equals 13 residues. CDR3 in DNA: TGTGTCAGCAGCAAAGAAGGGAGTCAGCCCCAGCATTTT. This codes for CVSSKEGSQPQHF.

The V and J genes are TRBV28 and TRBJ2-5; D is unresolved. V was shortened by 2 bases and J by 5 bases, with 6 bases between the two germline ends. Germline CDR1 reads MDHEN; CDR2 reads SYDVKM. The length of the CDR3 is 12 residues. For the CDR3, the DNA is TGTGCCAGCAGTTTAATGGGGGAGACCCAGTACTTC. The encoded protein is CASSLMGETQYF.

The rearrangement joins TRBV5-5 to TRBJ1-4; D gene ambiguous. This CDR3 spans 13 amino acids. V lost 0 bases and J 8 bases, leaving 8 bases between the germline ends. The germline V gene has CDR1 SGHKS and CDR2 YYEKEE (reference sequence). CDR3 sequence reads: CASSLGSPEKLFF. CDR3 bases: TGTGCCAGCAGCTTGGGGTCTCCAGAAAAACTGTTTTTT.

This rearrangement joins TRBV6-5 to TRBJ2-7, with D perhaps given as TRBD1 or TRBD2 (5 bases each). The CDR3 contains 16 residues. Germline assignment: CDR1 MNHEY and CDR2 SVGAGI. Trimming cost V 0 bases and J 2 bases, with 14 bases left between them. The CDR3 spells CASSYSGETPTYEQYF. The CDR3 DNA reads TGTGCCAGCAGTTACTCGGGGGAGACACCCACCTACGAGCAGTACTTC.

This chain links TRBV5-1 with TRBJ1-3; 8 nucleotides agree with TRBD1. Looked up from germline, CDR1 is SGHRS and CDR2 is YFSETQ. The CDR3 length is 16 residues. V trimming: 0 bases; J trimming: 0 bases; junction bases outside the gene matches: 2. CDR3 nucleotides: TGCGCCAGCAGCTTGGGGGGACAGGCCTCTGGAAACACCATATATTTT. It codes for CASSLGGQASGNTIYF.

The chain recombines TRBV3-1 (or the pseudogene TRBV3-2) with TRBJ2-1; TRBD2 matches 11 bases. The CDR3 extends over 16 amino acids. V was clipped by 4 bases and J by 8 bases; unmatched bases: 10. The germline gives CDR1 LGHDT, CDR2 YNNKEL (reference sequence). The CDR3 sequence is CASSRSGTSGIYEQFF. Here the CDR3 DNA reads TGTGCCAGCAGCCGGTCCGGGACTAGCGGCATATATGAGCAGTTCTTC.

The chain couples TRBV3-1 (or the pseudogene TRBV3-2) to TRBJ2-3; 8 bases line up with TRBD1. CDR3 length equals 11 residues. Trimming cost V 4 bases and J 12 bases; bases outside gene matches: 3. From germline, CDR1 is LGHDT and CDR2 YNNKEL (reference sequence). The CDR3 protein is CASSPGQGQYF. The CDR3 nucleotides read TGTGCCAGCAGCCCCGGACAGGGCCAGTATTTT.

The chain combines TRBV7-7 with TRBJ2-2; D ambiguous. The V end was cut by 5 bases, the J end by 5 bases, with 6 bases between. The germline V gene has CDR1 SSHAT and CDR2 FNYEAQ (reference sequence). The CDR3 is 12 residues long. This CDR3 is CASSTGTGELFF. The CDR3, as DNA: TGTGCCAGCAGCACGGGTACCGGGGAGCTGTTTTTT.

The V and J genes are TRBV19 and TRBJ1-2, with 10 bases identical to TRBD1. Germline V gives CDR1 LNHDA, CDR2 SQIVND (reference sequence). CDR3 length: 14 amino acids. The J segment lost 5 bases and the V segment lost 7 bases, leaving 7 bases of the junction unmatched. CDR3 sequence reads: CASTADRGAYGYTF. CDR3 bases: TGTGCCAGTACCGCGGACAGGGGGGCTTATGGCTACACCTTC.

The V call is TRBV28, the J call TRBJ1-1, with D perhaps matching TRBD1 (6 bases). The germline V and J ends were trimmed by 3 bases and 6 bases, with 14 bases remaining between them. This CDR3 is built from 14 residues. CDR1 and CDR2 (germline): MDHEN, SYDVKM. CDR3 loop: CASSFPGAAAEAFF. DNA of the CDR3: TGTGCCAGCAGTTTCCCAGGGGCGGCGGCTGAAGCTTTCTTT.

The V call is TRBV6-5, the J call TRBJ1-4, with D unresolved. Germline V gene data show CDR1 as MNHEY and CDR2 as SVGAGI. The CDR3 extends over 15 amino acids. The V and J ends lost 2 bases and 3 bases respectively, with 10 bases between them. The CDR3 nucleotides are TGTGCCAGCAGTTACAGAGGCGGGCCTAATGAAAAACTGTTTTTT. It encodes CASSYRGGPNEKLFF.

The chain uses TRBV5-1 and TRBJ2-7, with 11 bases matching TRBD2. Germline CDR1 and CDR2: SGHRS and YFSETQ. The CDR3 runs to 16 residues. Trimming took 0 bases from V and 3 from J; bases not matched to a gene: 5. The CDR3 is CASSLATSGRLYEQYF. CDR3 sequence (DNA): TGCGCCAGCAGCTTGGCCACTAGCGGGAGACTCTACGAGCAGTACTTC.